Detailed here is one T cell receptor beta chain. Its antigen remains undetermined. Nothing much larger sits one base from this clone, and base qualities are not available. The library relied on the immunoSEQ multiplex PCR assay. TCR beta CDR3 sequencing was performed on DNA from the cultured, isolated CD4+ T cells. Turning to the authors' computational methods: Non-productive TCR sequences were removed, reads were trimmed to the CDR3 region, and CDR3s of at least 7 amino acids were retained. Antigen-specific clonotypes were identified using the MANAFEST web app by comparison of expansion in peptide wells against reference cultures. To be called positive, a clone needed expansion at FDR<0.05 compared with the reference and with all other wells, an odds ratio greater than 5, and a frequency greater than 0.1% in two replicate wells. Cross-reactive clonotypes were defined as significantly expanded in SARS-CoV-2 spike wells and in at least one common cold coronavirus spike condition. Levenshtein distance calculated with the stringdist R package was used to assess CDR3 similarity, and unrooted trees were constructed with ape in R 3.6.1. TCRdb provides this immuneACCESS table in a form limited to in-frame rearrangements. Some clones are lacking; in checked studies, under half of them reflect an unresolved V gene, and why the rest are absent is not known. V and J calls and clone size are given by that table; D and trimming were obtained from the DNA. The sample profile shows about 32,000 clones; 72% of them were found once. The top ten clones comprise around 12% of the sample.

The data were obtained in a study of vaccination effects on CD4 cells after COVID-19 (dated by TCRdb to the early 2020s). Broadly, across the study: Across the study, the median time from the second dose to post-vaccine sampling was 72 days (range 14 to 241). Cultures from other donors in the study were sequenced using the Oncomine TCR Beta short-read assay on an Illumina iSeq 100. The full study included 9 to 10 COVID-19 convalescent patients and a handful of SARS-CoV-2-naive healthy vaccine recipients. In both COVID-19 convalescent patients and infection-naive vaccine recipients, the study compared SARS-CoV-2 spike-specific CD4+ TCR repertoires from before mRNA vaccination with those from after it. Beyond this particular receptor, the publication reports: Clones induced by infection and clones induced by vaccination both contracted markedly at late timepoints after vaccination, which fits with T cell responses waning over time. The study was limited by a small number of convalescent patients and lacked early post-infection timepoints. Among healthy vaccine recipients, nearly all vaccine-induced clones were SARS-CoV-2 mono-reactive, and just 1 of 255 was cross-reactive with common cold coronaviruses.

The ViraFEST assay stimulated PBMC with viral peptide pools and then used TCR sequencing to identify antigen-specific CD4+ T cell clonotypes by expansion. After approximately eleven days of culture, CD4+ T cells were isolated with the EasySep CD4+ T cell isolation kit. Two doses of either the BNT162b2 or the mRNA-1273 mRNA SARS-CoV-2 vaccine were administered to participants. Healthy vaccine recipients had no prior SARS-CoV-2 infection, confirmed by negative nucleocapsid antibodies before and after vaccination. About 1.8 million PBMC per well were cultured with approximately 10 ug/ml peptides in IMDM containing 5% human AB serum, 10 IU/ml IL-2 and gentamicin. On days 3 and 7, half of the culture medium was replaced with fresh IL-2-containing medium. Unless noted otherwise, every peptide stimulation condition was cultured in triplicate wells. Using Ficoll-Paque Plus gradient centrifugation, PBMC were separated from whole blood and then either used fresh or cryopreserved at -140C. The overlapping peptide pools covered the spike proteins of SARS-CoV-2 as well as those of the common cold coronaviruses HCoV-NL63, HCoV-OC43 and HCoV-229E. The QIAamp micro DNA kit was used to extract genomic DNA from the cultured CD4+ T cells.

The source is a human donor who received a COVID-19 vaccine. The sequencing used CD4+ T cells from PBMCs cultured with HCoV-229E spike peptides, collected after COVID-19 vaccination. The sample's cell subset or site label, decoded: HCoV-229E spike overlapping peptide pool stimulation.

The CDR3 loop reads CASSIPGQGVNSPLHF. The sequence in DNA is TGTGCCAGCAGCATACCTGGACAGGGGGTGAATTCACCCCTCCACTTT. The receptor chain draws on TRBV5-4 and TRBJ1-6; 10 middle bases align to TRBD1. Trimming leaves V shorter by 4 bases and J shorter by 7 bases, with the junction holding 8 bases beyond the gene matches. The cysteine opens and the phenylalanine closes a CDR3 of 16 amino acids. Of the read, only the CDR3 DNA is kept; its 48 bases are in frame from base 1. The germline V gene (reference sequence) gives CDR1 as SGHNT and CDR2 as YYREEE.